This entry lists 18 T cell receptor beta chains sequenced from one sample in a study of blood T cell repertoires in COVID-19. Profiled with immunoSEQ multiplex PCR; TCRdb holds only in-frame clones, not every one. The repertoire holds some 150,000 clones, with 70% to 90% as singletons. Sequencing was carried out using peripheral blood. The origin of the receptors is a woman aged 55-75 years with acute or convalescent COVID-19.

This clone has more than one count but fewer than ten. V gene TRBV5-6 combines with J gene TRBJ1-1, with D possibly matching TRBD1 (5 bases). Trimming left V 6 bases short and J 0 bases short, with 12 bases between. The CDR3 spans 14 residues. From germline, CDR1 is SGHDT and CDR2 YYEEEE. As DNA, the CDR3 is TGTGCCAGCATAGTGGGGCTCGTGAACACTGAAGCTTTCTTT. It is translated as CASIVGLVNTEAFF.

The chain links TRBV10-3 to TRBJ2-5, with a weak D call TRBD1 (5 bases). V gave up 2 bases and J gave up 5 bases, with 6 bases separating them. The germline CDR1 and CDR2 sequences are ENHRY and SYGVKD. There are 12 residues in the CDR3. CDR3 amino acids: CAISEPGETQYF. The DNA for the CDR3 is TGTGCCATCAGTGAGCCAGGGGAGACCCAGTACTTC.

This chain connects TRBV3-1 (or the pseudogene TRBV3-2) to TRBJ1-5; D possibly corresponds to TRBD1 (6 bases). Germline CDR1 LGHDT, CDR2 YNNKEL (reference sequence). This CDR3 region has 15 residues. Deletions cut 7 bases from V and 7 bases from J, with 20 bases between. The CDR3 region has the DNA TGTGCCAGCATCTCCTTCGACAGGCCCGAGCAGCCCCAGCATTTT. Protein sequence: CASISFDRPEQPQHF.

The chain uses TRBV29-1 and TRBJ2-5; 9 bases match TRBD2. Per germline, CDR1 SQVTM and CDR2 ANQGSEA. V was pared by 6 bases and J by 4 bases, with 15 bases of the junction left unmatched. This CDR3 has 16 amino acids. The CDR3 DNA is TGCAGCGTGGCCCGCGGGGGGGGCCAAATGGGAGAGACCCAGTACTTC. Protein: CSVARGGGQMGETQYF.

The chain has TRBV2 and TRBJ1-6, with unresolved D. This CDR3 is built from 11 residues. Trimming shortened V by 7 bases and J by 11 bases, and 9 bases separated the two germline ends. Germline V gene data show CDR1 as SNHLY and CDR2 as FYNNEI. The chain's CDR3 is CASMARPPLHF. The CDR3 DNA reads TGTGCCAGCATGGCCCGTCCACCCCTCCACTTT.

V usage is TRBV30 and J usage is TRBJ1-6; 8 positions agree with TRBD1. This CDR3 has 14 residues. The V gene end was trimmed by 5 bases and the J gene end by 10 bases; junction bases not matched to a gene: 10. CDR1 and CDR2 from the germline V gene are GTSNPN and SVGIG (reference sequence). The CDR3 bases are TGTGCCTGGGTGCAGGACAGGGTTAACTCACCCCTCCACTTT. Its protein is CAWVQDRVNSPLHF.

The chain links TRBV6-5 to TRBJ2-7, with TRBD2 identical over 11 bases. Germline assignment: CDR1 MNHEY and CDR2 SVGAGI. The length of the CDR3 is 15 residues. Trimming took 4 bases from V and 6 from J; bases not matched to a gene: 8. CDR3 amino acids: CASSSLAGGPLEQYF. The DNA of the CDR3 is TGTGCCAGCAGTTCATTAGCGGGGGGGCCCCTCGAGCAGTACTTC.

V and J are TRBV4-3 and TRBJ2-4, with D tentatively TRBD1 (6 bases). CDR1 is LGHNA, CDR2 YSLEER, per germline. CDR3 length equals 17 residues. The V and J ends lost 1 base and 7 bases respectively, with 20 bases between them. In DNA, the CDR3 is TGCGCCAGCAGCCAAGTACCGCAGGGGCATGGGGTGAACATTCAGTACTTC. This encodes CASSQVPQGHGVNIQYF.

The rearrangement joins TRBV7-9 to TRBJ2-7; 7 nucleotides line up with TRBD1. V was clipped by 5 bases and J by 3 bases; unmatched bases: 7. This CDR3 is 14 amino acids long. The V gene's germline CDR1 is SEHNR and CDR2 FQNEAQ (reference sequence). CDR3 loop: CASSIPGQSYEQYF. The CDR3 nucleotides read TGTGCCAGCAGCATACCGGGACAGAGCTACGAGCAGTACTTC.

This clone was detected once. Here the CDR3 reads CASSLLTGRGSDTQYF. For the CDR3, the DNA is TGTGCCAGCAGTTTATTGACCGGACGGGGATCAGATACGCAGTATTTT. The chain uses TRBV28 and TRBJ2-3; possibly TRBD2 for D (5 bases). This CDR3 region has 16 residues. The V end was cut by 1 base, the J end by 4 bases, with 15 bases between. CDR1 and CDR2 (germline): MDHEN, SYDVKM.

In its sample, this clone was seen once. The chain combines TRBV27 with TRBJ1-1, with D perhaps matching TRBD1 (5 bases). Germline-derived CDR1 and CDR2 are MNHEY and SMNVEV (reference sequence). V was pared by 6 bases and J by 6 bases, with 11 bases between. The CDR3 consists of 12 residues. CDR3 sequence reads: CASRGLGAEAFF. The CDR3 nucleotides read TGTGCCAGCAGGGGGCTAGGGGCTGAAGCTTTCTTT.

This chain links TRBV7-3 with TRBJ2-3; TRBD2 matches at 7 bases. In germline, CDR1 is SGHTA, CDR2 FQGTGA. V shed 2 bases, J shed 4 bases, and the junction held 3 bases outside the gene matches. The CDR3 spans 14 residues. DNA of the CDR3: TGTGCCAGCAGCTTAGGGGCGGGGGCAGATACGCAGTATTTT. Its protein is CASSLGAGADTQYF.

The chain carries TRBV2 and TRBJ1-5; 7 bases are shared with TRBD1. J gave up 2 bases and V 6 bases, and 1 base lay outside the gene matches. Per germline, CDR1 SNHLY and CDR2 FYNNEI. The CDR3 contains 13 residues. CDR3 DNA sequence: TGTGCCAGCAGGGGGACAGGCAATCAGCCCCAGCATTTT. Translating it yields CASRGTGNQPQHF.

The genes are TRBV9 and TRBJ2-1, with 13 bases identical to TRBD2. CDR1 and CDR2 from the germline V gene are SGDLS and YYNGEE. Trimming removed 3 bases from V and 4 bases from J; junction bases left unmatched: 10. The CDR3 has 18 residues. CDR3 protein: CASSAPTSGGKGYNEQFF. The CDR3 nucleotides are TGTGCCAGCAGCGCCCCGACTAGCGGGGGGAAAGGATACAATGAGCAGTTCTTC.

The rearrangement uses TRBV6-4 and TRBJ1-1; 9 nucleotides align to TRBD1. The V segment lost 3 bases and the J segment 6 bases; nucleotides outside the gene matches: 11. Germline loops: CDR1 MRHNA, CDR2 SNTAGT. This CDR3 spans 16 amino acids. CDR3 region: CASSEKDRGPGPEAFF. CDR3 nucleotides: TGTGCCAGCAGTGAAAAGGACAGGGGACCCGGGCCTGAAGCTTTCTTT.

The rearrangement joins TRBV2 to TRBJ1-5; tentatively, D is TRBD1 (5 bases). This CDR3 contains 13 residues. Trimming took off 5 bases at V and 6 bases at J, with 11 bases between the two ends. Germline loops: CDR1 SNHLY, CDR2 FYNNEI. CDR3 coding DNA: TGTGCCAGCAGTCGAGGGGAGGGTCAGCCCCAGCATTTT. This sequence encodes CASSRGEGQPQHF.

As concerns this clone: Different DNA sequences within this sample yield the same CDR3. This chain uses TRBV5-1 with TRBJ2-3; TRBD1 is a possible D gene (6 bases). CDR1 is SGHRS and CDR2 is YFSETQ in the germline V gene. The CDR3 covers 14 residues. V was clipped by 0 bases and J by 3 bases, with 8 bases between them. The CDR3, as DNA: TGCGCCAGCAGCTTGGGGGGGCTGACAGATACGCAGTATTTT. It translates to CASSLGGLTDTQYF.

This clone has a single count. The genes are TRBV5-4 and TRBJ2-1; the D gene is possibly TRBD1 (5 bases). The CDR3 covers 15 residues. The V gene's germline CDR1 is SGHNT and CDR2 YYREEE (reference sequence). Between the trimmed V and J ends, which lost 0 bases and 3 bases, there was a span of 10 bases. CDR3 region: CASSLVTGFYNEQFF. Written as DNA, the CDR3 is TGTGCCAGCAGCTTGGTTACAGGTTTCTACAATGAGCAGTTCTTC.